This T cell receptor beta chain is from a study of blood T cells in healthy people across ages. The CDR3 runs to 16 residues. Germline CDR1 is DFQATT and CDR2 is SNEGSKA (reference sequence). The V and J ends lost 1 base and 3 bases, in that order; junction bases with no gene match: 6. Next came a second PCR, run for about 7 to 11 cycles, which used a sample-barcoded 5' primer along with a J-beta primer mix. TCRdb processed the 5' RACE reads anew with MiXCR; each CDR3 protein has one entry. The top ten clones hold less than 0.75% of a sample with more than 900,000 distinct CDR3 sequences, approximately 26% of them seen once. The sample holds many counts of this clonotype. This sample also belongs to another study, concerning T cells of mothers and their children. That report notes: For related and unrelated pairs alike, thymic selection shapes TCR recombination output similarly.

The clonotype comes from a girl aged 2-10 years in good health. The sequenced sample was blood. This chain links TRBV20-1 with TRBJ2-1, with TRBD2 identical over 10 bases. CDR3 coding DNA: TGCAGTGCTAGAGTCGTAGCGGGGGGTATCTACAATGAGCAGTTCTTC. The encoded protein is CSARVVAGGIYNEQFF.